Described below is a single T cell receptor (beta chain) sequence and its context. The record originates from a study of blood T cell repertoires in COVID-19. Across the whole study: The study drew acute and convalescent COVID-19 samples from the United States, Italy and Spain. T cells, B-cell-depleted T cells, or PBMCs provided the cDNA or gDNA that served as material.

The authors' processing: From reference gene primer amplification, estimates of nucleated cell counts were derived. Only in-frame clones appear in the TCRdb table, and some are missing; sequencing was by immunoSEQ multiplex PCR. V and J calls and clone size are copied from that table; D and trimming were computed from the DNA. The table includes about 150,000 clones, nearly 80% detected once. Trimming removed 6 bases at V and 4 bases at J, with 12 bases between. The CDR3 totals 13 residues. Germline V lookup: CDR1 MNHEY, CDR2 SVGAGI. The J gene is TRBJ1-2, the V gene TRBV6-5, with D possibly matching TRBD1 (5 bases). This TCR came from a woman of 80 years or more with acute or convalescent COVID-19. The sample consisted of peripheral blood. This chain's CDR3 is CASSPGTVYGYTF. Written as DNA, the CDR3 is TGTGCCAGCAGCCCCGGGACTGTCTATGGCTACACCTTC.